The 25 T cell receptor beta chains below were found in one sample sequenced in a study of blood T cell repertoires in COVID-19. Clones were sequenced by immunoSEQ multiplex PCR, and TCRdb holds only the in-frame ones, with some missing. This table has a few hundred thousand clones, roughly 91% appearing once. Material: PBMCs or T cells enriched from blood (not recorded which). The origin of the receptors is a woman in her late teens or twenties who had recovered from COVID-19.

V is TRBV4-3 and J is TRBJ1-1, with D maybe TRBD1 (5 bases). The CDR3 sequence is 14 residues long. Per germline, CDR1 LGHNA and CDR2 YSLEER. Trimming left V 0 bases short and J 1 base short, with 6 bases between. CDR3 amino acids: CASSQEGGNTEAFF. The DNA for the CDR3 is TGCGCCAGCAGCCAAGAGGGGGGGAACACTGAAGCTTTCTTT.

The gene calls are TRBV5-1 and TRBJ1-2; 7 bases agree with TRBD1. This CDR3 is 12 amino acids long. After removal of 4 bases from V and 6 bases from J, the junction contained 3 bases not matched to a gene. CDR1 is SGHRS and CDR2 is YFSETQ in the germline V gene. In DNA, the CDR3 is TGCGCCAGCAGCCATGACAGGGATGGCTACACCTTC. It translates to CASSHDRDGYTF. Full variable domain (outside the CDR3, taken from reference TRBV5-1 and TRBJ1-2): KAGVTQTPRYLIKTRGQQVTLSCSPISGHRSVSWYQQTPGQGLQFLFEYFSETQRNKGNFPGRFSGRQFSNSRSEMNVSTLELGDSALYLCASSHDRDGYTFGSGTRLTVV.

The V call is TRBV30, the J call TRBJ1-1; 7 bases line up with TRBD1. Germline V gene lookup returns CDR1 GTSNPN and CDR2 SVGIG (reference sequence). The CDR3 extends over 12 amino acids. Unmatched junction bases numbered 2, after V lost 2 bases and J lost 5 bases. CDR3 sequence reads: CAWSKQGTEAFF. CDR3 sequence (DNA): TGTGCCTGGAGTAAACAGGGGACTGAAGCTTTCTTT.

This chain joins TRBV24-1 and TRBJ2-2; 14 nucleotides align to TRBD2. Trimming removed 4 bases from V and 2 bases from J; junction bases left unmatched: 5. The CDR3 runs to 18 residues. Germline CDR1 reads KGHDR; CDR2 reads SFDVKD. The CDR3 here is CATSDMTSGGDNTGELFF. CDR3 nucleotides: TGTGCCACCAGTGACATGACTAGCGGGGGGGACAACACCGGGGAGCTGTTTTTT.

This chain links TRBV7-3 with TRBJ2-2, with a possible D match to TRBD1 (5 bases). Trimming removed 5 bases at V and 5 bases at J, with 9 bases between. The CDR3 is 13 amino acids. The germline gives CDR1 SGHTA, CDR2 FQGTGA. This CDR3 reads CASSPAGTGELFF. In nucleotides, the CDR3 is TGTGCCAGCAGCCCAGCAGGGACCGGGGAGCTGTTTTTT.

This chain uses TRBV5-4 with TRBJ2-5; D perhaps matches TRBD1 (6 bases). Germline V gene lookup returns CDR1 SGHNT and CDR2 YYREEE (reference sequence). V lost 4 bases to trimming and J lost 1 base, with 11 bases between them. This CDR3 region has 14 residues. The CDR3 bases are TGTGCCAGCAGCGCACGGGACATCCAAGAGACCCAGTACTTC. This codes for CASSARDIQETQYF.

V gene TRBV4-3 combines with J gene TRBJ1-2, with 7 bases matching TRBD1. The CDR3 covers 14 residues. Losses at the gene ends were 4 bases for V and 2 bases for J; bases not matched to a gene: 4. Germline V gives CDR1 LGHNA, CDR2 YSLEER. The CDR3 nucleotides are TGCGCCAGCAGCCCGACAGGGCTGAACTATGGCTACACCTTC. Protein product: CASSPTGLNYGYTF.

This clone was seen only once. The CDR3 is CASSPGQGAIDEQYF. The CDR3 nucleotides are TGTGCCAGCAGCCCCGGACAGGGGGCTATAGACGAGCAGTACTTC. This rearrangement joins TRBV28 to TRBJ2-7; 11 nucleotides match TRBD1. This CDR3 is built from 15 residues. The V segment lost 6 bases and the J segment 5 bases; nucleotides outside the gene matches: 9. The germline gives CDR1 MDHEN, CDR2 SYDVKM.

A note on this clone: The sample carries other DNA sequences with the same CDR3. The chain joins TRBV5-6 to TRBJ1-5; no reliable D call. This CDR3 has 14 amino acids. Deletions cut 0 bases from V and 2 bases from J, with 6 bases between. The germline CDR1 and CDR2 sequences are SGHDT and YYEEEE. In DNA, the CDR3 is TGTGCCAGCAGCTTGGGCGGGGGCAATCAGCCCCAGCATTTT. Its translation: CASSLGGGNQPQHF.

The V and J genes are TRBV11-3 and TRBJ2-7, with D perhaps TRBD1 (6 bases). Between the trimmed V and J ends, which lost 5 bases and 7 bases, there was a span of 12 bases. Germline values: CDR1 SGHNT, CDR2 YENEEA. This CDR3 has 12 residues. CDR3 amino acids: CASSPTGGEQYF. The CDR3 nucleotides read TGTGCCAGCAGCCCGACAGGCGGGGAGCAGTACTTC.

The chain recombines TRBV6-6 with TRBJ1-2; the D gene is possibly TRBD1 (6 bases). From germline, CDR1 is MNHNY and CDR2 SVGAGI (reference sequence). The length of the CDR3 is 13 residues. Trimming took off 5 bases at V and 4 bases at J, with 11 bases between the two ends. The CDR3 nucleotides read TGTGCCAGCAGTACGGACAGAGCCTATGGCTACACCTTC. Protein product: CASSTDRAYGYTF.

This clone showed up many times. V usage is TRBV18 and J usage is TRBJ2-7, with D perhaps matching TRBD2 (7 bases). This CDR3 contains 14 residues. Between the trimmed V and J ends, which lost 6 bases and 3 bases, there was a span of 15 bases. CDR1 is KGHSH and CDR2 is LQKENI in the germline V gene. The CDR3 DNA is TGTGCCAGCTCCCGCCGGGGGGCTAACTACGAGCAGTACTTC. Amino acids: CASSRRGANYEQYF.

The CDR3 protein is CASSAQQGIYNSPLHF. The CDR3 coding sequence is TGTGCCAGCAGTGCCCAACAGGGAATCTATAATTCACCCCTCCACTTT. The chain uses TRBV6-1 and TRBJ1-6, with a tentative D call TRBD1 (6 bases). The germline V gene has CDR1 MNHNS and CDR2 SASEGT. V lost 4 bases, J lost 3 bases, and 13 bases lay in between. This CDR3 contains 16 residues.

This rearrangement joins TRBV18 to TRBJ1-5; a weak D match, TRBD1 (6 bases). The CDR3 covers 16 residues. Trimming shortened V by 1 base and J by 3 bases, and 13 bases separated the two germline ends. The germline CDR1 and CDR2 sequences are KGHSH and LQKENI. The CDR3 nucleotides are TGTGCCAGCTCACCACGGAGCGGGGGGCTCAATCAGCCCCAGCATTTT. This encodes CASSPRSGGLNQPQHF. The entire variable domain, with the rest obtained from reference TRBV18 and TRBJ1-5, is as follows: NAGVMQNPRHLVRRRGQEARLRCSPMKGHSHVYWYRQLPEEGLKFMVYLQKENIIDESGMPKERFSAEFPKEGPSILRIQQVVRGDSAAYFCASSPRSGGLNQPQHFGDGTRLSIL.

The chain employs TRBV4-1 and TRBJ2-7, with D possibly TRBD1 on 5 matching bases. The length of the CDR3 is 13 residues. V lost 1 base and J lost 4, with 8 bases in between. Germline V gene sequence: CDR1 MGHRA, CDR2 YSYEKL. The chain's CDR3 is CASSQGQMYEQYF. CDR3 sequence (DNA): TGCGCCAGCAGCCAAGGACAGATGTACGAGCAGTACTTC.

V gene TRBV6-5 combines with J gene TRBJ1-1; D is ambiguous. The CDR3 is made up of 14 amino acids. V was trimmed by 5 bases and J by 5 bases, leaving 15 bases between them. Germline CDR1 is MNHEY and CDR2 is SVGAGI. CDR3 DNA: TGTGCCAGCAGTCCCCGACGGGGTTATACTGAAGCTTTCTTT. This sequence encodes CASSPRRGYTEAFF.

The chain joins TRBV24-1 to TRBJ2-1; TRBD2 matches at 13 bases. The trim removed 4 bases at V and 3 bases at J, leaving 8 bases unmatched. The CDR3 consists of 18 residues. Germline loops: CDR1 KGHDR, CDR2 SFDVKD. CDR3 sequence: CATSESRLAGGIYNEQFF. As DNA, the CDR3 is TGTGCCACCAGTGAGTCGCGACTAGCGGGGGGAATCTACAATGAGCAGTTCTTC.

The chain joins TRBV2 to TRBJ1-3; unclear D gene. The length of the CDR3 is 13 residues. Trimming pared 6 bases from V and 5 bases from J, leaving 11 bases between. Looked up from germline, CDR1 is SNHLY and CDR2 is FYNNEI. This chain's CDR3 is CASSGDSRNTIYF. DNA for the CDR3: TGTGCCAGCAGCGGAGACTCAAGAAACACCATATATTTT.

This rearrangement joins TRBV6-6 to TRBJ1-6, with a weak D call TRBD1 (6 bases). The CDR3 runs 17 residues. Trimming pared 5 bases from V and 2 bases from J, leaving 16 bases between. Germline V gives CDR1 MNHNY, CDR2 SVGAGI (reference sequence). The DNA for the CDR3 is TGTGCCAGCAGTCCGGACAGCCATCTAACCTATAATTCACCCCTCCACTTT. Protein product: CASSPDSHLTYNSPLHF.

The V gene is TRBV19, the J gene TRBJ2-7, with a possible D match to TRBD1 (5 bases). Germline CDR1 reads LNHDA; CDR2 reads SQIVND (reference sequence). V lost 1 base and J lost 3, with 7 bases in between. The CDR3 is 13 residues long. The CDR3 DNA reads as TGTGCCAGTAGTATAGGTAGGGGCTACGAGCAGTACTTC. It codes for CASSIGRGYEQYF.

This clone was found once. The chain carries TRBV19 and TRBJ1-4; D unresolved. The V end lost 8 bases, the J end lost 0 bases, and 7 bases lay between the germline ends. CDR1 LNHDA and CDR2 SQIVND come from the germline V gene (reference sequence). The CDR3 extends over 13 amino acids. The CDR3 region is CASSIATNEKLFF. The CDR3 nucleotides are TGTGCCAGTTCCATTGCAACTAATGAAAAACTGTTTTTT.

V is TRBV4-3 and J is TRBJ2-2, with D perhaps TRBD1 (5 bases). Deletions cut 1 base from V and 0 bases from J, with 12 bases between. Per germline, CDR1 LGHNA and CDR2 YSLEER. The CDR3 consists of 17 residues. CDR3 region: CASSQAPWGSNTGELFF. As DNA, the CDR3 is TGCGCCAGCAGCCAAGCTCCCTGGGGCTCGAACACCGGGGAGCTGTTTTTT.

V gene TRBV5-1 combines with J gene TRBJ1-4; D unclear. This CDR3 is 16 amino acids long. V gave up 0 bases and J gave up 3 bases, with 12 bases separating them. Germline lookup yields CDR1 SGHRS and CDR2 YFSETQ. DNA for the CDR3: TGCGCCAGCAGCTTGGGGGCTGGCCCCCCTAATGAAAAACTGTTTTTT. Translating it yields CASSLGAGPPNEKLFF.

This clone appeared a few times. The gene calls are TRBV2 and TRBJ1-6; unclear D gene. The V end lost 6 bases, the J end lost 6 bases, and 9 bases lay between the germline ends. Germline CDR1 reads SNHLY; CDR2 reads FYNNEI. The CDR3 loop spans 13 amino acids. The CDR3 is CASSLSSNSPLHF. The CDR3 region has the DNA TGTGCCAGCAGCCTCTCGAGTAATTCACCCCTCCACTTT. The whole variable domain, remainder taken from reference TRBV2 and TRBJ1-6, is EPEVTQTPSHQVTQMGQEVILRCVPISNHLYFYWYRQILGQKVEFLVSFYNNEISEKSEIFDDQFSVERPDGSNFTLKIRSTKLEDSAMYFCASSLSSNSPLHFGNGTRLTVT.

The chain is built from TRBV5-1 and TRBJ1-5; a possible D gene is TRBD1 (6 bases). Germline V gene sequence: CDR1 SGHRS, CDR2 YFSETQ. V lost 3 bases to trimming and J lost 0 bases, with 10 bases between them. CDR3 length: 15 amino acids. The CDR3 protein is CASSSGEYSNQPQHF. Written as DNA, the CDR3 is TGCGCCAGCAGCTCAGGGGAATATAGCAATCAGCCCCAGCATTTT.